The 14 T cell receptor beta chains below come from one sample, sequenced in a study of Tregs in tolerant kidney transplant recipients (dated by TCRdb to the late 2010s). Library preparation employed the immunoSEQ multiplex PCR assay. What TCRdb holds here is the immuneACCESS table cut down to in-frame rearrangements. Part of the clones is not present; checked against another copy, under half of the missing clones reflect an unresolved V gene, and the others are unexplained. The record for this sample contains about 14,000 clones. The ten top clones hold 25% to 30% of the sample. What the time point label conveys for this sample: 6 months after combined kidney and bone marrow transplant. The transplants used related donors with nonmyeloablative bone marrow transplantation, and mixed chimerism in the human trials was transient. This specimen consisted of CD8+ T cells from blood (PBMCs), obtained 6 months after the transplant. All receptors derive from a human patient who received a combined kidney and bone marrow transplant. Following a transplant, some T lymphocytes may have been derived from the graft donor.

Worth noting for this clone: The CDR3 end lies 3 residues beyond the end of the read and is filled in from the germline J gene. The rearrangement links TRBV29-1 to TRBJ2-5; D remains ambiguous. V was cut by 0 bases and J by 1 base, with 6 bases left in between. The CDR3 is 13 amino acids. Germline loops: CDR1 SQVTM, CDR2 ANQGSEA. The CDR3 protein is CSVEESVQETQYF. Partial CDR3 DNA: TGCAGCGTTGAAGAATCGGTCCAAGAGACC.

About this clone itself: The read finishes 3 residues shy of the CDR3 end, and the germline J gene is used to complete it. The chain recombines TRBV7-8 with TRBJ1-4; D is possibly TRBD1 (6 bases). The germline V and J ends were trimmed by 2 bases and 7 bases, with 11 bases remaining between them. This CDR3 is 14 amino acids long. The germline V gene encodes CDR1 SGHVS and CDR2 FQNEAQ. The part of the CDR3 DNA that was read is TGTGCCAGCAGCTTATTCACAGGGAGTGAAAAA. Amino acid sequence: CASSLFTGSEK. The complete CDR3 reads CASSLFTGSEKLFF.

Considering frequency, this clone is medium-sized (0.01 to 0.1%). Read coverage stops 3 residues before the CDR3 terminus; the germline J gene supplies the remainder. This chain connects TRBV29-1 to TRBJ2-1, with 7 nucleotides matching TRBD2. Germline V gives CDR1 SQVTM, CDR2 ANQGSEA. With V trimmed by 3 bases and J by 0 bases, 5 bases remained unmatched. The CDR3 covers 15 residues. CDR3 bases read: TGCAGCGTTGACAGCGGGATAAGCTCCTACAATGAG. This codes for CSVDSGISSYNE. The whole CDR3 sequence is CSVDSGISSYNEQFF.

A note on this clone: The read gets to within 3 residues of the CDR3 end, and the germline J gene fills in the rest. The chain carries TRBV28 and TRBJ1-2, with D possibly matching TRBD1 (5 bases). The CDR3 runs 14 residues. With 3 bases removed from V and 2 bases from J, the gap between germline ends came to 10 bases. Per the germline V gene, CDR1 is MDHEN and CDR2 is SYDVKM. The sequenced part of the CDR3 DNA is TGTGCCAGCAGTTTGGGCAGGGCCAACTATGGC. Translating it yields CASSLGRANYG. The entire CDR3 sequence reads CASSLGRANYGYTF.

Regarding this clone: One end of the junction varies from germline; a read error may be responsible. The read comes to an end 3 residues before the CDR3 does, leaving the germline J gene to fill in the end. The same CDR3 also results from other DNA sequences found in this sample. This rearrangement joins TRBV5-5 to TRBJ1-1; D gene unclear. This CDR3 comprises 12 residues. Germline lookup yields CDR1 SGHKS and CDR2 YYEKEE (reference sequence). CDR3 loop: CASSLRVTEAFF. The covered CDR3 bases are TGTGCTAGCAGCTTAAGGGTGACTGAA.

A remark on this clone: The read falls 3 residues short of the CDR3 end, and the missing part is taken from the germline J gene. The V and J genes are TRBV13 and TRBJ2-7; 9 bases fit TRBD2. Germline lookup yields CDR1 PRHDT and CDR2 FYEKMQ (reference sequence). The CDR3 length is 14 residues. V gave up 4 bases and J gave up 3 bases; unmatched junction bases: 4. The CDR3 here is CASSSRTSDYEQYF. CDR3 bases read: TGTGCCAGCAGCTCCAGGACTAGCGACTACGAG. Drawing the rest from reference TRBV13 and TRBJ2-7, the complete variable domain is AAGVIQSPRHLIKEKRETATLKCYPIPRHDTVYWYQQGPGQDPQFLISFYEKMQSDKGSIPDRFSAQQFSDYHSELNMSSLELGDSALYFCASSSRTSDYEQYFGPGTRLTVT.

In the case of this clone: The CDR3 is cut off 3 residues early in the read; its end comes from the germline J gene. This chain connects TRBV7-6 to TRBJ2-7, with 8 bases matching TRBD1. The CDR3 contains 15 residues. Germline V lookup: CDR1 SGHVS, CDR2 FNYEAQ. Trimming removed 1 base from V and 4 bases from J; junction bases left unmatched: 6. The CDR3 bases that were read are TGTGCCAGCAGCTTAGTGGCAGGGGGCGCGTACGAG. Protein: CASSLVAGGAYE. In full, the CDR3 reads CASSLVAGGAYEQYF.

As concerns this clone: The read terminates 3 residues before the CDR3 end, so the remaining end is supplied by the germline J gene. The chain is built from TRBV6-2 or TRBV6-3 and TRBJ2-1; 7 positions match TRBD2. Germline CDR1 is MNHEY and CDR2 is SVGEGT. The junction had 6 bases not matched to a gene; V was cut back by 6 bases and J by 4 bases. The CDR3 is made up of 14 amino acids. The CDR3 DNA, read in part, is TGTGCCAGCAGCCTGACTAGCCCTTACAATGAG. Protein product: CASSLTSPYNE. The CDR3 as a whole reads CASSLTSPYNEQFF.

Concerning this clone: The read stops 3 residues short of the end of the CDR3; the missing end is completed from the germline J gene. J is TRBJ2-5 and V is TRBV14; 9 positions match TRBD1. J gave up 7 bases and V 4 bases, and 7 bases lay outside the gene matches. Germline loops: CDR1 SGHDN, CDR2 FVKESK. The CDR3 consists of 14 residues. CDR3 protein: CASSLGTGKWTQYF. The CDR3 bases that were read are TGTGCCAGCAGCCTAGGGACAGGGAAGTGGACC.

Turning to this clone: At one of its ends the junction is not consistent with the germline gene, which may arise from a read error. The CDR3 sequence is CANSFSAGGLETQYF. Partial CDR3 DNA: TGTGCCAACAGCTTTTCGGCGGGAGGTCTAGAGACC. V is TRBV7-2 and J is TRBJ2-5, with 8 bases matching TRBD2. The read terminates 3 residues ahead of where the CDR3 ends, so the germline J gene completes it. The CDR3 spans 15 residues. The germline V gene encodes CDR1 SGHTA and CDR2 FQGNSA.

Details on this clone: The read comes to an end 3 residues before the CDR3 does, leaving the germline J gene to fill in the end. The chain joins TRBV7-8 to TRBJ2-1; 8 bases map to TRBD1. Germline V gene data show CDR1 as SGHVS and CDR2 as FQNEAQ. The V gene end was trimmed by 4 bases and the J gene end by 4 bases; junction bases not matched to a gene: 9. This CDR3 spans 16 amino acids. CDR3 DNA (partial): TGTGCCAGCAGCTGGGTGGGACAGGCCCTTTACAATGAG. Encoded protein: CASSWVGQALYNE. The full CDR3 protein reads CASSWVGQALYNEQFF.

Turning to this clone: The read ends 3 residues early relative to the CDR3; the germline J gene fills the gap. The chain joins TRBV2 to TRBJ1-4, with TRBD1 identical over 9 bases. Germline V gene data show CDR1 as SNHLY and CDR2 as FYNNEI. The V segment lost 1 base and the J segment 10 bases; nucleotides outside the gene matches: 10. The CDR3 covers 16 residues. CDR3 DNA, as far as it was read: TGTGCCAGCAGTGAAGAGGACAGGGGCCTCGTCGCAAAA. Protein: CASSEEDRGLVAK. The complete CDR3 sequence is CASSEEDRGLVAKLFF.

Details on this clone: The read stops 3 residues short of the end of the CDR3; the missing end is completed from the germline J gene. The rearrangement joins TRBV5-6 to TRBJ2-1; D gene unclear. Germline CDR1 reads SGHDT; CDR2 reads YYEEEE. This CDR3 has 14 amino acids. The germline V and J ends were trimmed by 0 bases and 1 base, with 5 bases remaining between them. This CDR3 is CASSLGLSYNEQFF. The part of the CDR3 DNA that was read is TGTGCCAGCAGCTTGGGGCTGTCCTACAATGAG. Supplemented by reference TRBV5-6 and TRBJ2-1, the full variable domain reads DAGVTQSPTHLIKTRGQQVTLRCSPKSGHDTVSWYQQALGQGPQFIFQYYEEEERQRGNFPDRFSGHQFPNYSSELNVNALLLGDSALYLCASSLGLSYNEQFFGPGTRLTVL.

Turning to this clone: Coverage ceases 3 residues before the CDR3 finishes, and the germline J gene fills in the end. This chain uses TRBV20-1 with TRBJ1-3, with D possibly TRBD1 on 5 matching bases. Germline V CDR1 and CDR2: DFQATT, SNEGSKA (reference sequence). This CDR3 is built from 14 residues. V was trimmed by 5 bases and J by 0 bases, leaving 11 bases between them. The sequenced CDR3 bases are TGCAGTGCTCGGGGACTGCTCTCTGGAAACACC. Its translation is CSARGLLSGNT. The complete CDR3 reads CSARGLLSGNTIYF.